These 29 T cell receptor beta chains were all obtained from the same sample, sequenced in a study of T cells in Graves' hyperthyroidism and ophthalmopathy. Amplified regions were TCR beta CDR3 sequences from RNA transcripts. First-round RT-PCR targeting the TCR CDR3 was performed with the HTBI primer set. TCRdb analysed the multiplex PCR reads with MiXCR anew, one entry per CDR3 protein. The sample holds some 700,000 distinct CDR3 sequences, roughly 17% seen once. The sequenced material came from blood. The receptors here all came from a man aged 45-65 years with Graves' hyperthyroidism.

This clonotype was seen ten or more times. This rearrangement joins TRBV29-1 to TRBJ2-5; D is uncertain. There are 10 residues in the CDR3. CDR1 and CDR2 (germline): SQVTM, ANQGSEA. Between the trimmed V and J ends, which lost 7 bases and 3 bases, there was a span of 6 bases. CDR3 protein: CSGHEETQYF. The CDR3 DNA reads as TGCAGCGGCCACGAAGAGACCCAGTACTTC. The full variable domain, rest sourced from reference TRBV29-1 and TRBJ2-5, is SAVISQKPSRDICQRGTSLTIQCQVDSQVTMMFWYRQQPGQSLTLIATANQGSEATYESGFVIDKFPISRPNLTFSTLTVSNMSPEDSSIYLCSGHEETQYFGPGTRLLVL.

This clonotype was seen repeatedly, ten times or more. The CDR3 coding sequence is TGTGCCAGCAGCTTAGTCGGGAGCTCCTACAATGAGCAGTTCTTC. This translates into CASSLVGSSYNEQFF. J is TRBJ2-1 and V is TRBV11-1, with D possibly TRBD2 on 6 matching bases. Trimming removed 1 base at V and 0 bases at J, with 7 bases between. This CDR3 has 15 amino acids. CDR1 and CDR2 from the germline V gene are SGHAT and FQDESV (reference sequence).

The sample holds a few counts of this clonotype. The rearrangement joins TRBV4-1 to TRBJ2-7, with D unclear. Deletions cut 0 bases from V and 3 bases from J, with 9 bases between. The CDR3 is 14 residues long. Looked up from germline, CDR1 is MGHRA and CDR2 is YSYEKL. The CDR3 DNA sequence: TGCGCCAGCAGCCAAGAGAACAGATACTACGAGCAGTACTTC. It translates to CASSQENRYYEQYF.

This CDR3 reads CASSREGQPNTEAFF. The CDR3 coding sequence is TGTGCCAGCAGCCGAGAGGGACAGCCGAACACTGAAGCTTTCTTT. The chain combines TRBV3-1 with TRBJ1-1, with 7 nucleotides matching TRBD1. Germline V gives CDR1 LGHDT, CDR2 YNNKEL (reference sequence). This CDR3 contains 15 residues. V shed 4 bases, J shed 1 base, and the junction held 6 bases outside the gene matches.

With respect to this clonotype: This clone may be a read error of a much larger clone one base away. The final CDR3 position lacks the conserved phenylalanine or tryptophan, pointing to a likely read error. This chain joins TRBV28 and TRBJ1-1; D unresolved. CDR3 length: 15 amino acids. The germline V and J ends were trimmed by 6 bases and 0 bases, with 14 bases remaining between them. The germline gives CDR1 MDHEN, CDR2 SYDVKM. CDR3 residues: CASSRRAGLNTEAFL. The CDR3, as DNA: TGTGCCAGCAGCCGGCGGGCGGGTTTGAACACTGAAGCTTTCTTA.

This clonotype appeared a few times. J is TRBJ2-1 and V is TRBV20-1; D not certain. This CDR3 spans 15 amino acids. V was clipped by 0 bases and J by 4 bases, with 13 bases between them. CDR1 and CDR2 (germline): DFQATT, SNEGSKA (reference sequence). For the CDR3, the DNA is TGCAGTGCTAGAGAAACGGGCAGCGAATACAATGAGCAGTTCTTC. This translates into CSARETGSEYNEQFF.

This clonotype has a single count. For the CDR3, the DNA is TGCGCCAGCAGCCTTGGAGCGGGACTCTCCTACAATGAGCAGTTCTTC. This translates into CASSLGAGLSYNEQFF. V usage is TRBV4-3 and J usage is TRBJ2-1; 7 bases are a match to TRBD2. J was trimmed by 0 bases and V by 4 bases; bases with no gene match: 6. Per the germline V gene, CDR1 is LGHNA and CDR2 is YSLEER. The CDR3 consists of 16 residues.

This clonotype was counted at least ten times. This chain joins TRBV28 and TRBJ2-7, with 8 positions matching TRBD2. Germline V gene sequence: CDR1 MDHEN, CDR2 SYDVKM. The length of the CDR3 is 14 residues. With V trimmed by 2 bases and J by 3 bases, 3 bases remained unmatched. CDR3 protein: CASSLDGRDYEQYF. The CDR3 bases are TGTGCCAGCAGTTTAGACGGGAGGGACTACGAGCAGTACTTC. Full variable domain (rest looked up from reference TRBV28 and TRBJ2-7): DVKVTQSSRYLVKRTGEKVFLECVQDMDHENMFWYRQDPGLGLRLIYFSYDVKMKEKGDIPEGYSVSREKKERFSLILESASTNQTSMYLCASSLDGRDYEQYFGPGTRLTVT.

V is TRBV9 and J is TRBJ1-5, with TRBD1 matching over 9 bases. The germline V gene encodes CDR1 SGDLS and CDR2 YYNGEE. The CDR3 is 17 amino acids. J gave up 0 bases and V 5 bases, and 9 bases lay outside the gene matches. The CDR3 protein is CASSPGQGINSNQPQHF. CDR3 nucleotides: TGTGCCAGCAGTCCGGGACAGGGTATTAATAGCAATCAGCCCCAGCATTTT. The full variable domain, with the rest looked up from reference TRBV9 and TRBJ1-5, is DSGVTQTPKHLITATGQRVTLRCSPRSGDLSVYWYQQSLDQGLQFLIQYYNGEERAKGNILERFSAQQFPDLHSELNLSSLELGDSALYFCASSPGQGINSNQPQHFGDGTRLSIL.

This clonotype turned up a few times. The V call is TRBV28, the J call TRBJ2-1; 8 bases are a match to TRBD1. Trimming removed 4 bases from V and 5 bases from J; junction bases left unmatched: 10. In germline, CDR1 is MDHEN, CDR2 SYDVKM. This CDR3 is built from 16 residues. The DNA for the CDR3 is TGTGCCAGCAGTTCCGGGACAGGAGAGAAGAACAATGAGCAGTTCTTC. Protein product: CASSSGTGEKNNEQFF.

In its sample, this clonotype was seen a few times. The chain links TRBV19 to TRBJ1-3; tentatively, D is TRBD1 (5 bases). The V end was cut by 4 bases, the J end by 4 bases, with 14 bases between. CDR1 is LNHDA, CDR2 SQIVND, per germline (reference sequence). This CDR3 is 15 amino acids long. CDR3 sequence reads: CASSTAAGLGNTIYF. The CDR3, as DNA: TGTGCCAGTAGTACCGCCGCAGGGCTCGGAAACACCATATATTTT.

The rearrangement links TRBV28 to TRBJ2-1, with 9 bases lining up with TRBD1. Germline values: CDR1 MDHEN, CDR2 SYDVKM. There are 18 residues in the CDR3. With 2 bases clipped from V and 8 bases from J, the junction kept 16 bases outside the gene matches. CDR3 DNA sequence: TGTGCCAGCAGTTTACCTCGAATCCGGGACAGGGAGGTCCATGAGCAGTTCTTC. Encoded protein: CASSLPRIRDREVHEQFF. Based on the CDR3 plus reference TRBV28 and TRBJ2-1, the full variable domain is DVKVTQSSRYLVKRTGEKVFLECVQDMDHENMFWYRQDPGLGLRLIYFSYDVKMKEKGDIPEGYSVSREKKERFSLILESASTNQTSMYLCASSLPRIRDREVHEQFFGPGTRLTVL.

This clonotype was counted ten times or more. The chain has TRBV24-1 and TRBJ2-5; maybe TRBD1 (6 bases). Trimming cost V 7 bases and J 5 bases, with 16 bases left between them. CDR3 length equals 14 residues. From germline, CDR1 is KGHDR and CDR2 SFDVKD. CDR3 sequence (DNA): TGTGCCACCAGCCAACAGGGTTCACCCGAGACCCAGTACTTC. It is translated as CATSQQGSPETQYF.

Concerning this clonotype: Being one base from a much bigger clone, this may be a read error. V usage is TRBV18 and J usage is TRBJ1-1; D is uncertain. The CDR3 spans 15 residues. Per the germline V gene, CDR1 is KGHSH and CDR2 is LQKENI. V lost 1 base and J 0 bases, leaving 9 bases between the germline ends. CDR3 DNA: TGTGCCAGCTCACCACTGAAGGGAGTGAACACTGAAGCTTTCTTT. Residues: CASSPLKGVNTEAFF.

This clonotype was counted many times. The chain has TRBV5-6 and TRBJ2-7; no clear D gene. The germline V gene encodes CDR1 SGHDT and CDR2 YYEEEE. The CDR3 consists of 14 residues. V lost 0 bases and J 2 bases, leaving 9 bases between the germline ends. The CDR3 here is CASSLELVPYEQYF. The DNA for the CDR3 is TGTGCCAGCAGCTTGGAGTTGGTCCCCTACGAGCAGTACTTC.

This clonotype was counted only a few times. The V gene is TRBV27, the J gene TRBJ2-7; perhaps TRBD1 as D (6 bases). Trimming took 8 bases from V and 2 from J, leaving 16 bases between them. This CDR3 is built from 14 residues. Looked up from germline, CDR1 is MNHEY and CDR2 is SMNVEV (reference sequence). The CDR3 is CASGGLPITYEQYF. The DNA for the CDR3 is TGTGCCAGCGGGGGCCTTCCCATAACCTACGAGCAGTACTTC.

Ten or more counts support this clonotype. V gene TRBV24-1 combines with J gene TRBJ2-3, with a weak D call TRBD1 (6 bases). V was shortened by 6 bases and J by 5 bases, with 11 bases between the two germline ends. This CDR3 has 13 amino acids. The germline V gene has CDR1 KGHDR and CDR2 SFDVKD. CDR3 residues: CATSMQGIDTQYF. CDR3 sequence (DNA): TGTGCCACCAGTATGCAGGGGATAGATACGCAGTATTTT.

This clonotype showed up many times. V gene TRBV12-3 or TRBV12-4 combines with J gene TRBJ2-7, with 8 bases identical to TRBD1. CDR3 length: 17 amino acids. V dropped 0 bases and J dropped 2; count of bases not matched to a gene: 9. The CDR3 nucleotides read TGTGCCAGCAGTTTAGCTAAGACAGGGGACTTAACCTACGAGCAGTACTTC. It encodes CASSLAKTGDLTYEQYF.

The table lists this clonotype with many counts. The chain couples TRBV20-1 to TRBJ2-7; TRBD2 might be the D (6 bases). The V end lost 2 bases, the J end lost 6 bases, and 14 bases lay between the germline ends. From germline, CDR1 is DFQATT and CDR2 SNEGSKA (reference sequence). This CDR3 comprises 13 residues. CDR3 in DNA: TGCAGTGCTAGACCCTCGGGGGTATCCGAGCAGTACTTC. Protein product: CSARPSGVSEQYF.

This clonotype was seen many times. The chain links TRBV6-1 to TRBJ2-7; 8 positions agree with TRBD2. Germline CDR1 and CDR2: MNHNS and SASEGT. V lost 6 bases, J lost 0 bases, and 7 bases stayed unmatched. The CDR3 is made up of 15 amino acids. The CDR3 spells CASSAQSGSSYEQYF. In DNA form, the CDR3 reads TGTGCCAGCAGCGCCCAAAGCGGGAGCTCCTACGAGCAGTACTTC.

The table lists this clonotype with many counts. J is TRBJ2-3 and V is TRBV5-1; D may correspond to TRBD1 or TRBD2 (5 bases each). Germline assignment: CDR1 SGHRS and CDR2 YFSETQ. CDR3 length: 15 residues. V lost 0 bases and J 1 base, leaving 9 bases between the germline ends. The CDR3 loop reads CASSLEGPRTDTQYF. The DNA for the CDR3 is TGCGCCAGCAGCTTGGAGGGACCACGCACAGATACGCAGTATTTT.

This clonotype occurred a few times. CDR3 protein: CSARLTAGGTEAFF. The CDR3 region has the DNA TGCAGTGCTAGACTGACAGCGGGGGGCACTGAAGCTTTCTTT. The J gene is TRBJ1-1, the V gene TRBV20-1; D may be TRBD1 (5 bases). The V end lost 2 bases, the J end lost 4 bases, and 14 bases lay between the germline ends. This CDR3 has 14 amino acids. Per germline, CDR1 DFQATT and CDR2 SNEGSKA (reference sequence).

Ten or more counts support this clonotype. This chain uses TRBV2 with TRBJ2-2; D not resolved. The CDR3 sequence is 16 residues long. The V gene's germline CDR1 is SNHLY and CDR2 FYNNEI. Trimming stripped 2 bases from V and 1 base from J, with 11 bases between. In DNA form, the CDR3 reads TGTGCCAGCAGTGAAATACCCTGGGAGAACACCGGGGAGCTGTTTTTT. It is translated as CASSEIPWENTGELFF.

The V and J genes are TRBV18 and TRBJ2-7; TRBD1 is a possible D gene (5 bases). With 4 bases removed from V and 2 bases from J, the gap between germline ends came to 12 bases. Per germline, CDR1 KGHSH and CDR2 LQKENI. This CDR3 has 14 amino acids. CDR3 DNA sequence: TGTGCCAGCTCACATGGAGACAGACCCTACGAGCAGTACTTC. Translation: CASSHGDRPYEQYF.

This clonotype was seen once. One base away lies a much larger clone, so this may be a sequencing read error. V is TRBV12-3 or TRBV12-4 and J is TRBJ2-4, with D perhaps TRBD1 (5 bases). The CDR3 runs to 13 residues. Trimming removed 7 bases at V and 8 bases at J, with 15 bases between. The CDR3 DNA sequence: TGTGCCAGCACCCAAGAGGCAGGGTACATTCAGTACTTC. Its translation: CASTQEAGYIQYF.

This clonotype was detected many times. The chain carries TRBV5-1 and TRBJ2-1; 7 bases agree with TRBD1. J lost 5 bases, V lost 4 bases, and 9 bases had no gene match. CDR1 and CDR2 (germline): SGHRS, YFSETQ. CDR3 length equals 15 residues. Written as DNA, the CDR3 is TGCGCCAGCAGCCGAGCCGAAACAGGGGACAATGAGCAGTTCTTC. Protein product: CASSRAETGDNEQFF.

This chain joins TRBV13 and TRBJ2-7; 10 bases match TRBD2. Trimming took 5 bases from V and 4 from J; bases not matched to a gene: 5. The CDR3 is made up of 14 amino acids. CDR1 is PRHDT and CDR2 is FYEKMQ in the germline V gene (reference sequence). CDR3 bases: TGTGCCAGCAGCAAACTAGCGGGATTATACGAGCAGTACTTC. The encoded protein is CASSKLAGLYEQYF.

J is TRBJ1-4 and V is TRBV4-1, with TRBD1 as a possible D gene (5 bases). CDR3 size: 17 residues. Trimming took 7 bases from V and 0 from J, leaving 18 bases between them. Germline CDR1 and CDR2: MGHRA and YSYEKL. CDR3 in amino acids: CASTNPPGDATNEKLFF. The CDR3 DNA sequence: TGCGCCAGCACCAATCCACCCGGGGACGCAACTAATGAAAAACTGTTTTTT.

This clonotype was seen a handful of times. The J gene is TRBJ1-2, the V gene TRBV2; 10 bases are shared with TRBD1. J gave up 7 bases and V 5 bases, and 10 bases lay outside the gene matches. This CDR3 region has 15 residues. Germline CDR1 is SNHLY and CDR2 is FYNNEI. The chain's CDR3 is CASSTGQGLVSGYTF. The CDR3 DNA sequence: TGTGCCAGCAGTACGGGACAGGGGTTGGTGTCTGGCTACACCTTC.